This T cell receptor beta chain stems from a study of breast tumors, draining lymph nodes, adjacent tissues. Findings and caveats of the study: Findings are consistent with lymph node origin and intratumoral expansion of most tumor T cells. That most tumor T cells come from lymph nodes remained unproven. Tumor and nontumor repertoires were significantly more similar in luminal-like than in basal-like breast cancer. Compared with lymph nodes, tumors were less diverse; compared with nontumor tissue, more.

Axillary draining lymph nodes of breast cancer patients supplied the node samples. Notes on this clonotype: No antigen is known for it.

MiXCR, run by TCRdb on the multiplex PCR reads, gives a single entry per CDR3 protein. This table holds more than 200,000 distinct CDR3 sequences, less than 40% found once. In germline, CDR1 is SGHTA, CDR2 FQGTGA. The CDR3 sequence is 16 residues long. Trimming shortened V by 3 bases and J by 7 bases, and 16 bases separated the two germline ends. This chain joins TRBV7-3 and TRBJ1-6, with D unresolved. The origin of this receptor is a female donor with breast cancer. Some clones in this sample may be carry-over from other donors' samples. Sequencing was performed on axillary lymph node tissue. In DNA, the CDR3 is TGTGCCAGCAGCTTTGCGACTAGCGGGAGAAATTCACCCCTCCACTTT. It specifies CASSFATSGRNSPLHF.